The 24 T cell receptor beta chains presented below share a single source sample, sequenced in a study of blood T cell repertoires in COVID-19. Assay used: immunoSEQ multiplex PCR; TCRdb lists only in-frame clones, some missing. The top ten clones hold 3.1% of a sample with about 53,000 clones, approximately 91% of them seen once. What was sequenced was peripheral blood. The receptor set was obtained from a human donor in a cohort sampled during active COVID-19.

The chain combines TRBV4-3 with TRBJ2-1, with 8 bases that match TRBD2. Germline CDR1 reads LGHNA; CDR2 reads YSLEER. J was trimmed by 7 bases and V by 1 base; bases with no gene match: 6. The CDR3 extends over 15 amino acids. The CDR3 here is CASSQAGGLRNEQFF. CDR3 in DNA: TGCGCCAGCAGCCAAGCGGGGGGGCTTCGGAATGAGCAGTTCTTC.

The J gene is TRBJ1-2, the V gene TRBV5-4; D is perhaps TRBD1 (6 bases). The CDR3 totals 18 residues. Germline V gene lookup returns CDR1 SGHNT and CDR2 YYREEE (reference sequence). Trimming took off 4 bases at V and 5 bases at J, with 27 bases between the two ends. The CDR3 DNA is TGTGCCAGCAGCCAGTTATACTCTTCCGGGACATCTGGATATGGCTACACCTTC. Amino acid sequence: CASSQLYSSGTSGYGYTF. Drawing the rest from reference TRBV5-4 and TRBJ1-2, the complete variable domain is ETGVTQSPTHLIKTRGQQVTLRCSSQSGHNTVSWYQQALGQGPQFIFQYYREEENGRGNFPPRFSGLQFPNYSSELNVNALELDDSALYLCASSQLYSSGTSGYGYTFGSGTRLTVV.

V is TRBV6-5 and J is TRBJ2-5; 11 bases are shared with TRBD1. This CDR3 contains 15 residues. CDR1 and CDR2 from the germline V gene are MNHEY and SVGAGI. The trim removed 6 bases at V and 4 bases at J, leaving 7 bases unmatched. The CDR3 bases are TGTGCCAGCAGGGGGGACAGGGGGTTCGGAGAGACCCAGTACTTC. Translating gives CASRGDRGFGETQYF.

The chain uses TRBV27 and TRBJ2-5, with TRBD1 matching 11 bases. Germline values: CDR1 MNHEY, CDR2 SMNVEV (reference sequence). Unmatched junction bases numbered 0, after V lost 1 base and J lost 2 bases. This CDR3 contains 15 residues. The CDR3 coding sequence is TGTGCCAGCAGTTTATGGGACAGGGGGCAAGAGACCCAGTACTTC. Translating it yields CASSLWDRGQETQYF.

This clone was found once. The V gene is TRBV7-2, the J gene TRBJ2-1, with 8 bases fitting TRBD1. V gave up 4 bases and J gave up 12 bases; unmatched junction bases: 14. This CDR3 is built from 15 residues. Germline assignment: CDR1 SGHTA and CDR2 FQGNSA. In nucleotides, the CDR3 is TGTGCCAGCAGCTCGACGGACGGACAGGGACTCGGGCAGTTCTTC. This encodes CASSSTDGQGLGQFF.

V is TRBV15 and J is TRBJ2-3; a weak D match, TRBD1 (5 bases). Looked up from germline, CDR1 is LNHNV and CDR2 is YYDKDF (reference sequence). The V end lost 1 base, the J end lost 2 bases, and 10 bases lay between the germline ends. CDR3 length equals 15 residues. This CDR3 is CATSRGTLSTDTQYF. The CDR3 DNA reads TGTGCCACCAGCAGAGGGACACTTTCCACAGATACGCAGTATTTT.

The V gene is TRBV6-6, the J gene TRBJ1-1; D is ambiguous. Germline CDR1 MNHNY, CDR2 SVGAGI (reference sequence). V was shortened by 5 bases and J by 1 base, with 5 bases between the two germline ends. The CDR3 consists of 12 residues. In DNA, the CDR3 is TGTGCCAGCAGTCGACAGAACACTGAAGCTTTCTTT. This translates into CASSRQNTEAFF.

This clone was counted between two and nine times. The CDR3 sequence: CAWSVRGGVSTEAFF. The CDR3 nucleotides read TGTGCCTGGAGTGTACGGGGGGGCGTGAGCACTGAAGCTTTCTTT. This chain joins TRBV30 and TRBJ1-1, with D perhaps TRBD1 (6 bases). Deletions cut 0 bases from V and 4 bases from J, with 15 bases between. Per germline, CDR1 GTSNPN and CDR2 SVGIG (reference sequence). The CDR3 extends over 15 amino acids.

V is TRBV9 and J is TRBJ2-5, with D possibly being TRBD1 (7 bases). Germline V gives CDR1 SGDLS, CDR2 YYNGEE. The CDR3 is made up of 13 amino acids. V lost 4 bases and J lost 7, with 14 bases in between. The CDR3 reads CASSLTGRGTQYF. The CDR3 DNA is TGTGCCAGCAGCCTGACAGGGCGGGGGACCCAGTACTTC.

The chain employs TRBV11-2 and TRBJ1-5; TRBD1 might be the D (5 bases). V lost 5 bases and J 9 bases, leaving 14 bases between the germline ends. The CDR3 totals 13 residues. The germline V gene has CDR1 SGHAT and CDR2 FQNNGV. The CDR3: CASSAGHLGPQHF. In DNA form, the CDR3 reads TGTGCCAGCAGCGCCGGACACCTAGGGCCCCAGCATTTT.

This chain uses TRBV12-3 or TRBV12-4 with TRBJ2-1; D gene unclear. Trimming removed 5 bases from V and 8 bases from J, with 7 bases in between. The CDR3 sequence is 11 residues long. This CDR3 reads CASSVGDEQFF. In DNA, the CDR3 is TGTGCCAGCAGTGTAGGAGATGAGCAGTTCTTC.

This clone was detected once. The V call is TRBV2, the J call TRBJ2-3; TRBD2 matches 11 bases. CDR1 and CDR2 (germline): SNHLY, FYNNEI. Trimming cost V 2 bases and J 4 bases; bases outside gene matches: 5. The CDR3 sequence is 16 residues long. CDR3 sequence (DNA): TGTGCCAGCAGTGAACTAGCGGGAGGTTTCTCAGATACGCAGTATTTT. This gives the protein CASSELAGGFSDTQYF.

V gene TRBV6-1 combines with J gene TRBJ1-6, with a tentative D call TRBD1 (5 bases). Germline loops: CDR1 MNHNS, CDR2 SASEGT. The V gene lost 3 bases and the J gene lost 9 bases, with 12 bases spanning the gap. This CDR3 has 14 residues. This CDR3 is CASSDIGAPSPLHF. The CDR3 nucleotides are TGTGCCAGCAGTGATATAGGGGCTCCTTCACCCCTCCACTTT.

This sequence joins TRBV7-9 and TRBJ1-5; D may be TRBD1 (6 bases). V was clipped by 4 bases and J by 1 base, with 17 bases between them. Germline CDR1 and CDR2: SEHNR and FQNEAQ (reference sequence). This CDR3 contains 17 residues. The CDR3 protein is CASSSPRGLGSNQPQHF. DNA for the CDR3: TGTGCCAGCAGCTCCCCAAGGGGGTTGGGGAGCAATCAGCCCCAGCATTTT.

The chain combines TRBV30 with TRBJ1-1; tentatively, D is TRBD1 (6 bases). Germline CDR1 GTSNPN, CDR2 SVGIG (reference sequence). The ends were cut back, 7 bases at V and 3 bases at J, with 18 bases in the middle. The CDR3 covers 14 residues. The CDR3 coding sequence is TGTGCCTCTCCCGGGAAGGGGGACGACACTGAAGCTTTCTTT. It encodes CASPGKGDDTEAFF.

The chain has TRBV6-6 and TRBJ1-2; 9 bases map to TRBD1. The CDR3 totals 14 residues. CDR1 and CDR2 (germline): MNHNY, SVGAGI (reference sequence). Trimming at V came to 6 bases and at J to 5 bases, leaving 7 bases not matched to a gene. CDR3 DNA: TGTGCCAGCAGCTCGGGACAGGGACCTTATGGCTACACCTTC. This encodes CASSSGQGPYGYTF.

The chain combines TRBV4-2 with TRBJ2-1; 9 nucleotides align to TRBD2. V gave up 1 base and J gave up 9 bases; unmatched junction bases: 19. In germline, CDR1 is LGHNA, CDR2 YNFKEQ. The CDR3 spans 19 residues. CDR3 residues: CASSQGLRASGTPMGEQFF. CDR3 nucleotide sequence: TGTGCCAGCAGCCAAGGTTTAAGGGCTAGCGGGACTCCGATGGGTGAGCAGTTCTTC.

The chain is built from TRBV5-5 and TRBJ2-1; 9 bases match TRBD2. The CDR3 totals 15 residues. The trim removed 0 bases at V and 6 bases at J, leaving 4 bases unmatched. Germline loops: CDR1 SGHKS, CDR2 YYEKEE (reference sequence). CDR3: CASSLGTSVRNEQFF. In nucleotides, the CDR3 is TGTGCCAGCAGCTTGGGGACTAGCGTTCGCAATGAGCAGTTCTTC. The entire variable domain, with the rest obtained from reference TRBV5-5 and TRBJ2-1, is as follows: DAGVTQSPTHLIKTRGQQVTLRCSPISGHKSVSWYQQVLGQGPQFIFQYYEKEERGRGNFPDRFSARQFPNYSSELNVNALLLGDSALYLCASSLGTSVRNEQFFGPGTRLTVL.

The CDR3 DNA reads TGTGCCAGCAGCCAAGAAGGGGCAGGGTCCGGAAACACCATATATTTT. This sequence encodes CASSQEGAGSGNTIYF. The rearrangement uses TRBV3-1 (or the pseudogene TRBV3-2) and TRBJ1-3; TRBD1 might be the D (5 bases). Trimming took off 0 bases at V and 4 bases at J, with 13 bases between the two ends. The CDR3 has 16 residues. Germline V gene sequence: CDR1 LGHDT, CDR2 YNNKEL (reference sequence).

CDR3 amino acids: CASLSGRNSPLHF. Written as DNA, the CDR3 is TGTGCCAGCTTGTCGGGTAGGAATTCACCCCTCCACTTT. J is TRBJ1-6 and V is TRBV6-5; no reliable D call. The V gene's germline CDR1 is MNHEY and CDR2 SVGAGI. CDR3 length: 13 amino acids. Trimming took 8 bases from V and 7 from J, leaving 12 bases between them.

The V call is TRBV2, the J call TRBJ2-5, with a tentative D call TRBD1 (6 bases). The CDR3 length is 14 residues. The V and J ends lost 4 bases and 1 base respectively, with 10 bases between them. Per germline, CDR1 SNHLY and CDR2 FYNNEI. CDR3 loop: CASSVNRAQETQYF. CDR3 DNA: TGTGCCAGCAGTGTAAACAGGGCCCAAGAGACCCAGTACTTC.

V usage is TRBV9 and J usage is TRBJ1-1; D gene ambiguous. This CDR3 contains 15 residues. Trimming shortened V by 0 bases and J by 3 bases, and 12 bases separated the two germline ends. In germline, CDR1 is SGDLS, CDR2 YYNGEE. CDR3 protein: CASSVGYSLDTEAFF. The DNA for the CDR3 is TGTGCCAGCAGCGTAGGTTACAGTTTAGACACTGAAGCTTTCTTT.

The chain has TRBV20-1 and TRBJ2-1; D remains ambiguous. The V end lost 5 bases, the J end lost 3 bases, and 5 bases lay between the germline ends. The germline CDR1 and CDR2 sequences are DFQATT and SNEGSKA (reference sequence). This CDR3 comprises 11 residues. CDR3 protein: CSAHIYNEQFF. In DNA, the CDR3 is TGCAGTGCTCACATCTACAATGAGCAGTTCTTC.

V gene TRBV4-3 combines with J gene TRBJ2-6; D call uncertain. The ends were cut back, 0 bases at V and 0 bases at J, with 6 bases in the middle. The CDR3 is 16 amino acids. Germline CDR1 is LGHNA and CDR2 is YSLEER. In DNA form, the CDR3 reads TGCGCCAGCAGCCAAGAAGCGAACTCTGGGGCCAACGTCCTGACTTTC. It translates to CASSQEANSGANVLTF.